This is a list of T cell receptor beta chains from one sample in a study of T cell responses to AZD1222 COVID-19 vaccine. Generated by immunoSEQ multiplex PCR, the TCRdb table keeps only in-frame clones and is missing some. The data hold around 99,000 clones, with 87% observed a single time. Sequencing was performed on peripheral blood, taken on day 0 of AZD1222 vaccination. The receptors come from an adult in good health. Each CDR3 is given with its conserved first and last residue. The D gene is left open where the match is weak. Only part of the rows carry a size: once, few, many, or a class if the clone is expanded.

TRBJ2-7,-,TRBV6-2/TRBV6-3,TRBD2,CASSYLADNSYEQYF,TGTGCCAGCAGTTATCTAGCGGACAACTCCTACGAGCAGTACTTC
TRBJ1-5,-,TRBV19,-,CASSIGPNRYFGNQPQHF,TGTGCCAGTAGTATAGGCCCGAACAGGTACTTCGGCAATCAGCCCCAGCATTTT
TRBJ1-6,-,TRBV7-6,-,CASSPRQVNSPLHF,TGTGCCAGCAGCCCCCGACAAGTGAATTCACCCCTCCACTTT
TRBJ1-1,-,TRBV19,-,CASSIDLRGPRSTEAFF,TGTGCCAGTAGTATAGATCTTCGGGGTCCAAGGAGCACTGAAGCTTTCTTT
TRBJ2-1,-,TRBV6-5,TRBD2,CASSFGTSGYNEQFF,TGTGCCAGCAGTTTCGGGACTAGCGGTTACAATGAGCAGTTCTTC
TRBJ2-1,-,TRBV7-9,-,CASSLRGGSVSYNEQFF,TGTGCCAGCAGCTTACGTGGGGGTAGCGTGTCCTACAATGAGCAGTTCTTC
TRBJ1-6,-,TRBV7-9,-,CASSLGGAQGSPLHF,TGTGCCAGCAGCTTAGGGGGGGCACAGGGATCACCCCTCCACTTT
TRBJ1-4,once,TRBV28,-,CASGKAGAWGEKLFF,TGTGCCAGCGGAAAAGCCGGGGCCTGGGGTGAAAAACTGTTTTTT
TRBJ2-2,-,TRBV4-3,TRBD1,CASSQVWTGATGELFF,TGCGCCAGCAGCCAAGTATGGACAGGGGCCACCGGGGAGCTGTTTTTT
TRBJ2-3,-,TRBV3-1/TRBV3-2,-,CASSKNPTDTQYF,TGTGCCAGCAGCAAAAACCCCACAGATACGCAGTATTTT
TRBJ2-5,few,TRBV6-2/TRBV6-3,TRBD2,CASSYSMASGRAQETQYF,TGTGCCAGCAGTTACTCGATGGCTAGCGGGAGGGCCCAAGAGACCCAGTACTTC